The rows below give T cell receptor beta chains drawn from one sample of a study of beta chain features in type 1 diabetes. Here immunoSEQ multiplex PCR was the method, and the copy in TCRdb shows in-frame clones only, minus some. The sample yields hundreds of thousands of clones, approximately 30% seen once. Input material: naive CD4+ T cells from blood. All receptors come from a man in his late teens or twenties in good health. Both conserved end residues are part of each CDR3. D genes are given only for firm matches. Clone size is stated in some rows and not others, as once, few, many or a class when expanded.

TRBJ2-6	TRBD1	TRBV30	-	CAWDRDRGFSGANVLTF	TGTGCCTGGGACCGGGACAGGGGATTCTCCGGGGCCAACGTCCTGACTTTC
TRBJ2-5	-	TRBV7-9	-	CASSLVEGAQYF	TGTGCCAGCAGCTTAGTCGAAGGGGCCCAGTACTTC
TRBJ2-7	TRBD2	TRBV30	few	CAWGRREGYEQYF	TGTGCCTGGGGTAGGCGGGAGGGCTACGAGCAGTACTTC
TRBJ2-7	-	TRBV9	few	CASSVGDEQYF	TGTGCCAGCAGCGTCGGGGACGAGCAGTACTTC
TRBJ2-4	-	TRBV7-2	-	CASSLRDGIQYF	TGTGCCAGCAGCTTACGGGACGGTATTCAGTACTTC
TRBJ1-2	-	TRBV20-1	-	CSPLGMHYTF	TGCAGTCCACTGGGGATGCACTACACCTTC
TRBJ1-1	-	TRBV29-1	few	CSVEVQVATEAFF	TGCAGCGTTGAAGTACAGGTGGCCACTGAAGCTTTCTTT
TRBJ2-3	TRBD2	TRBV30	-	CAWEPGLAGAGDTQYF	TGTGCCTGGGAGCCGGGACTAGCGGGAGCCGGGGATACGCAGTATTTT
TRBJ2-7	-	TRBV7-2	-	CASSLRDIYEQYF	TGTGCCAGCAGCTTGAGGGACATCTACGAGCAGTACTTC
TRBJ2-6	-	TRBV5-1	-	CASSLFGDGANVLTF	TGCGCCAGCAGCTTGTTCGGGGACGGGGCCAACGTCCTGACTTTC
TRBJ1-2	TRBD1	TRBV6-6	few	CASRPGQGASLYGYTF	TGTGCCAGCAGACCTGGACAGGGCGCGTCCCTCTATGGCTACACCTTC
TRBJ2-5	TRBD2	TRBV7-2	-	CASSFTSGGSGETQYF	TGTGCCAGCAGCTTCACTAGCGGGGGGAGTGGAGAGACCCAGTACTTC
TRBJ2-7	-	TRBV2	-	CASTPDSYEQYF	TGTGCCAGCACCCCCGATAGCTACGAGCAGTACTTC
TRBJ1-2	-	TRBV19	few	CASSIERRDYGYTF	TGTGCCAGTAGTATAGAACGCAGGGACTATGGCTACACCTTC
TRBJ2-5	-	TRBV15	-	CATSRGQETQYF	TGTGCCACCAGCAGGGGCCAAGAGACCCAGTACTTC
TRBJ1-2	TRBD1	TRBV7-2	-	CASSFGTGLLYTF	TGTGCCAGCAGCTTCGGGACAGGGCTGCTCTACACCTTC
TRBJ2-1	TRBD2	TRBV7-9	few	CASSPLAGAGNEQFF	TGTGCCAGCAGCCCCCTAGCGGGAGCGGGGAATGAGCAGTTCTTC
TRBJ1-2	-	TRBV28	-	CASTLPGYDGYTF	TGTGCCAGCACCCTGCCAGGATACGATGGCTACACCTTC
TRBJ2-2	TRBD1	TRBV4-3	-	CASSPRTGEGTGELFF	TGCGCCAGCAGTCCAAGGACAGGGGAAGGCACCGGGGAGCTGTTTTTT
TRBJ1-1	-	TRBV30	-	CAWTQDTEAFF	TGTGCCTGGACCCAGGACACTGAAGCTTTCTTT
TRBJ2-3	-	TRBV30	-	CAWSVPSADTQYF	TGTGCCTGGAGTGTACCCTCAGCAGATACGCAGTATTTT
TRBJ2-1	TRBD2	TRBV18	once	CASSRPLAGYNEQFF	TGTGCCAGCTCCCGCCCACTAGCGGGATACAATGAGCAGTTCTTC
TRBJ1-4	-	TRBV27	once	CASSLRQTNEKLFF	TGTGCCAGCAGTTTAAGGCAGACTAATGAAAAACTGTTTTTT
TRBJ1-5	-	TRBV9	once	CASSGVVGQPQHF	TGTGCCAGCAGCGGGGTCGTAGGTCAGCCCCAGCATTTT
TRBJ2-1	-	TRBV6-5	-	CASSPLQGEQFF	TGTGCCAGCAGTCCGTTACAGGGAGAGCAGTTCTTC
TRBJ2-6	-	TRBV4-3	-	CASSLVAERSSGANVLTF	TGCGCCAGCAGCCTCGTCGCAGAGCGATCCTCTGGGGCCAACGTCCTGACTTTC
TRBJ2-1	-	TRBV29-1	-	CSVATYEQFF	TGCAGCGTTGCTACATATGAGCAGTTCTTC
TRBJ2-7	-	TRBV20-1	few	CSASYLEQYF	TGCAGTGCTAGTTACCTCGAGCAGTACTTC
TRBJ2-3	-	TRBV5-6	-	CASRVTGGGTDTQYF	TGTGCCAGCAGGGTGACAGGAGGCGGCACAGATACGCAGTATTTT
TRBJ2-5	-	TRBV10-3	-	CAISEFGGEETQYF	TGTGCCATCAGTGAGTTTGGGGGAGAAGAGACCCAGTACTTC
TRBJ2-7	-	TRBV7-2	few	CASSLNSYEQYF	TGTGCCAGCAGCTTAAACAGCTACGAGCAGTACTTC
TRBJ1-5	-	TRBV12-5	few	CASGFSGGNQPQHF	TGTGCTAGTGGTTTTTCAGGGGGCAATCAGCCCCAGCATTTT
TRBJ2-1	-	TRBV9	-	CASSVDGNSYNEQFF	TGTGCCAGCAGCGTAGACGGGAACTCCTACAATGAGCAGTTCTTC
TRBJ2-7	-	TRBV29-1	-	CSAGQLYEQYF	TGCAGCGCTGGACAGCTCTACGAGCAGTACTTC
TRBJ1-5	-	TRBV30	-	CAWSRGENQPQHF	TGTGCCTGGAGTCGTGGGGAGAATCAGCCCCAGCATTTT
TRBJ2-3	-	TRBV30	-	CAWLSADTQYF	TGTGCCTGGTTAAGCGCAGATACGCAGTATTTT
TRBJ2-1	-	TRBV2	few	CASSDEANEQFF	TGTGCCAGCAGTGATGAGGCAAATGAGCAGTTCTTC
TRBJ2-7	-	TRBV30	-	CAWSVNMLDTYYEQYF	TGTGCCTGGAGTGTAAACATGTTGGACACCTACTACGAGCAGTACTTC
TRBJ2-2	TRBD2	TRBV11-2	-	CASSLGLAGAGELFF	TGTGCCAGCAGCCTGGGACTAGCGGGAGCCGGGGAGCTGTTTTTT
TRBJ2-5	-	TRBV6-6	-	CASSYSVGLAQETQYF	TGTGCCAGCAGTTACTCGGTGGGACTTGCACAAGAGACCCAGTACTTC
TRBJ2-7	-	TRBV28	-	CASSWGQGTYEQYF	TGTGCCAGCAGTTGGGGACAAGGCACCTACGAGCAGTACTTC
TRBJ2-5	TRBD2	TRBV4-2	few	CASSLGEGLAGVETQYF	TGTGCCAGCAGCCTCGGCGAGGGACTAGCGGGAGTAGAGACCCAGTACTTC
TRBJ1-1	-	TRBV30	-	CAWSPNLIGGTEAFF	TGTGCCTGGAGTCCGAACCTGATTGGGGGCACTGAAGCTTTCTTT
TRBJ1-1	-	TRBV20-1	-	CSAREAEAFF	TGCAGTGCAAGGGAGGCTGAAGCTTTCTTT
TRBJ2-7	TRBD2	TRBV4-2	few	CASSQLGLAGEYEQYF	TGTGCCAGCAGCCAACTTGGGCTAGCGGGAGAATACGAGCAGTACTTC
TRBJ2-7	-	TRBV5-1	few	CASSLGNYEQYF	TGCGCCAGCAGCTTGGGCAACTACGAGCAGTACTTC
TRBJ2-5	TRBD2	TRBV25-1	-	CASSDTGGPGETQYF	TGTGCCAGCAGTGATACGGGAGGGCCCGGGGAGACCCAGTACTTC
TRBJ1-1	-	TRBV29-1	few	CSVGRGHTEAFF	TGCAGCGTTGGCAGGGGACACACTGAAGCTTTCTTT
TRBJ2-1	-	TRBV5-1	-	CASLPLSGTRYNEQFF	TGCGCCAGCCTCCCCCTGAGCGGGACAAGGTACAATGAGCAGTTCTTC
TRBJ2-7	TRBD1	TRBV23-1	-	CASSHNGTENSYEQYF	TGCGCCAGCAGTCACAACGGGACAGAAAACTCCTACGAGCAGTACTTC